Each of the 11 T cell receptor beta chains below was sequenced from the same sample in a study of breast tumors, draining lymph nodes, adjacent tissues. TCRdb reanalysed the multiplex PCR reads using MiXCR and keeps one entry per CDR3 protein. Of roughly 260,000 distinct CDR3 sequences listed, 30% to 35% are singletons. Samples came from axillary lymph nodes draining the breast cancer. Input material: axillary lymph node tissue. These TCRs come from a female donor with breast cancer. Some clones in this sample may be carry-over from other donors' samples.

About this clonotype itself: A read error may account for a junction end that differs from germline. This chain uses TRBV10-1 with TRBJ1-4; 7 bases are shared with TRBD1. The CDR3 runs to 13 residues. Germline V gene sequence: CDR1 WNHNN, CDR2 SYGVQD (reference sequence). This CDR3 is CASSGQENEKLFF. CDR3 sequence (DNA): TGTGCCAGCAGTGGACAGGAGAATGAAAAACTGTTTTTT.

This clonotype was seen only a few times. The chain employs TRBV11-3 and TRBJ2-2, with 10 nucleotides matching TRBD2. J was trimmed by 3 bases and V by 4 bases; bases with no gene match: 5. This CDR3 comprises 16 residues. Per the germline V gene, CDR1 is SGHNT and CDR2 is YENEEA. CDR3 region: CASSSSLAGYTGELFF. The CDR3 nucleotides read TGTGCCAGCAGCTCCTCACTAGCGGGGTACACCGGGGAGCTGTTTTTT.

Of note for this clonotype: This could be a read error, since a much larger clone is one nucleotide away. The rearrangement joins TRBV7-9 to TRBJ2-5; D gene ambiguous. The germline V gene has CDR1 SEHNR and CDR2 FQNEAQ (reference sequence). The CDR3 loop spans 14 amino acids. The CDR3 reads CANSPIKGGETQYF. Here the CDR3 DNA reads TGTGCCAACAGCCCCATAAAAGGTGGAGAGACCCAGTACTTC.

CDR3 DNA: TGCAGTGCTAGAGACAAGGGACTAGCTGCCCAGTACTTC. As protein: CSARDKGLAAQYF. The rearrangement joins TRBV20-1 to TRBJ2-5; 9 bases agree with TRBD2. The CDR3 consists of 13 residues. V gave up 0 bases and J gave up 9 bases; unmatched junction bases: 5. CDR1 and CDR2 (germline): DFQATT, SNEGSKA (reference sequence).

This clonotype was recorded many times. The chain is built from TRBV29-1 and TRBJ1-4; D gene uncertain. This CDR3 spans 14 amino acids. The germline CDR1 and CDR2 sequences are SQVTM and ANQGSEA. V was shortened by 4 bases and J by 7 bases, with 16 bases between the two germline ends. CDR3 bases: TGCAGCGTTGTGGGGAAACAATTGGGTGAAAAACTGTTTTTT. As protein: CSVVGKQLGEKLFF.

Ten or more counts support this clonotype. The CDR3 sequence is CASRGPGGTQYF. In nucleotides, the CDR3 is TGTGCCAGTCGCGGGCCGGGGGGGACCCAGTACTTC. The genes are TRBV7-6 and TRBJ2-5, with 7 bases identical to TRBD2. The CDR3 extends over 12 amino acids. V gave up 9 bases and J gave up 7 bases; unmatched junction bases: 8. The germline V gene has CDR1 SGHVS and CDR2 FNYEAQ.

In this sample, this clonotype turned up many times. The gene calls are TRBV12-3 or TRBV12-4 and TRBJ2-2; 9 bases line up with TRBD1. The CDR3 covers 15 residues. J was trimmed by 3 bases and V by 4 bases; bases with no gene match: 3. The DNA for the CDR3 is TGTGCCAGCAGTTCTCGACAGGGGGACACCGGGGAGCTGTTTTTT. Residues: CASSSRQGDTGELFF.

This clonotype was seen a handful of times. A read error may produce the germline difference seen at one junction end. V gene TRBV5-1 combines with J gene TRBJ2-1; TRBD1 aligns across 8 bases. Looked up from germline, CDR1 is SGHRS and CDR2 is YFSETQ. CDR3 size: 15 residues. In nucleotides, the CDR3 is TGTGCCAGCAGCTCAACCGGGACAGGTAGGGATGAGCAGTCCTTC. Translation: CASSSTGTGRDEQSF.

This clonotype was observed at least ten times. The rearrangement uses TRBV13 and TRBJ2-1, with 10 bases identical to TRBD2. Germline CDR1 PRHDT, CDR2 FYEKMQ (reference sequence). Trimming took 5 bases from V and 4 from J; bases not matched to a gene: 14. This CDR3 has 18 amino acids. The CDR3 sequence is CASSPPAYEAGGYNEQFF. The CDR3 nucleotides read TGTGCCAGCAGCCCACCCGCCTATGAAGCGGGAGGGTACAATGAGCAGTTCTTC.

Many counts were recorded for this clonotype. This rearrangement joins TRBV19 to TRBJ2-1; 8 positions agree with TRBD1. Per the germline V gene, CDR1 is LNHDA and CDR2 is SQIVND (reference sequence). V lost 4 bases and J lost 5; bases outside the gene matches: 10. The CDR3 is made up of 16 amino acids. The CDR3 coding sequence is TGTGCCAGTAGTAATAGAGCCGGGACAGGAAACAATGAGCAGTTCTTC. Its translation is CASSNRAGTGNNEQFF.

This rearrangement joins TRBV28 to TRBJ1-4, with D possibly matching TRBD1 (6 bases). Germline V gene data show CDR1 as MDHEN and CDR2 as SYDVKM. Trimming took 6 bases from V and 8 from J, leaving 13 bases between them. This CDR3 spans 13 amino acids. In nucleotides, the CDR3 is TGTGCCAGCAGACTCTACAGGGCCGAAAAACTGTTTTTT. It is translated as CASRLYRAEKLFF.